One and the same sample provided the 27 T cell receptor beta chains below, sequenced in a study of T cell repertoires in cytomegalovirus infection. TCRdb redid the calling of the reads with MiXCR, one entry per CDR3 protein. The repertoire includes about 740,000 distinct CDR3 sequences, less than 40% of them detected once, and about 2.8% sits in the top ten. The sample was PBMCs. These TCRs come from a human donor in good health (CMV status not recorded). Some clones in this sample may be carry-over from other donors' samples.

This clonotype was counted many times. The chain recombines TRBV7-2 with TRBJ2-4; D possibly corresponds to TRBD2 (6 bases). Per germline, CDR1 SGHTA and CDR2 FQGNSA. Trimming removed 1 base from V and 6 bases from J, with 10 bases in between. CDR3 length: 14 residues. DNA of the CDR3: TGTGCCAGCAGCTTAGGTCGGGGGATAAACATTCAGTACTTC. It is translated as CASSLGRGINIQYF.

V usage is TRBV10-3 and J usage is TRBJ2-1, with TRBD2 as a possible D gene (6 bases). Trimming removed 3 bases from V and 9 bases from J, with 18 bases in between. The germline gives CDR1 ENHRY, CDR2 SYGVKD. The CDR3 runs 15 residues. The chain's CDR3 is CAISELASHDGEQFF. The CDR3 nucleotides read TGTGCCATCAGTGAACTAGCCTCTCACGACGGTGAGCAGTTCTTC.

Concerning this clonotype itself: An end of the junction differs from the germline gene, which may be a read error. This rearrangement joins TRBV20-1 to TRBJ1-5, with TRBD1 matching over 8 bases. Germline loops: CDR1 DFQATT, CDR2 SNEGSKA (reference sequence). There are 16 residues in the CDR3. The CDR3 region has the DNA TGCAGTTCTAGTCAAATTGGGACAGGAGCAAATCAGCCACAGCATTTT. It specifies CSSSQIGTGANQPQHF.

The table lists this clonotype with many counts. CDR3 nucleotides: TGTGCCAGCAGTTTTTTTCGGGACAGGAACACTGAAGCTTTCTTT. This sequence encodes CASSFFRDRNTEAFF. The chain recombines TRBV12-3 or TRBV12-4 with TRBJ1-1; 7 nucleotides align to TRBD1. The CDR3 length is 15 residues. V was clipped by 3 bases and J by 1 base; unmatched bases: 5.

Of note for this clonotype: The junction does not match germline at one end; this may be a read error. The rearrangement uses TRBV11-2 and TRBJ1-1; D not certain. The CDR3 totals 13 residues. Germline V gene sequence: CDR1 SGHAT, CDR2 FQNNGV. The CDR3 spells CASTLFDSAEAFF. Written as DNA, the CDR3 is TGTGCCAGCACCTTATTTGATAGTGCTGAAGCTTTCTTT.

This clonotype appeared many times. This chain uses TRBV7-9 with TRBJ2-3; a weak D match, TRBD1 (6 bases). The CDR3 is made up of 14 amino acids. With 4 bases removed from V and 2 bases from J, the gap between germline ends came to 10 bases. Germline V gene data show CDR1 as SEHNR and CDR2 as FQNEAQ (reference sequence). The chain's CDR3 is CASSSGVPTDTQYF. The CDR3, as DNA: TGTGCCAGCAGCTCAGGGGTTCCCACAGATACGCAGTATTTT.

The rearrangement joins TRBV20-1 to TRBJ2-1; possible D gene TRBD2, 5 bases. The CDR3 spans 14 residues. Germline CDR1 is DFQATT and CDR2 is SNEGSKA (reference sequence). V dropped 5 bases and J dropped 3 bases, with 14 bases sitting between them. The CDR3 region is CSAPKAGVYNEQFF. The CDR3 DNA sequence: TGCAGTGCTCCAAAGGCCGGGGTCTACAATGAGCAGTTCTTC.

In the case of this clonotype: Mismatch with germline at one junction end may stem from a read error. This rearrangement joins TRBV28 to TRBJ1-6, with 9 bases aligning to TRBD1. This CDR3 has 15 amino acids. Germline V gives CDR1 MDHEN, CDR2 SYDVKM. For the CDR3, the DNA is TGTGCCAGCAGTTTACCGGGACAGGGATATTCTCCCCTCCACTTT. This gives the protein CASSLPGQGYSPLHF.

This clonotype has only a few counts. This chain connects TRBV19 to TRBJ1-2; D is uncertain. The V gene's germline CDR1 is LNHDA and CDR2 SQIVND (reference sequence). The CDR3 spans 17 residues. V shed 2 bases and J shed 5 bases, with 21 bases lying between them. The CDR3 sequence is CASSIIQFPASSYGYTF. In nucleotides, the CDR3 is TGTGCCAGTAGTATAATACAGTTCCCGGCCTCCTCATATGGCTACACCTTC.

This chain connects TRBV25-1 to TRBJ2-2; D is tentatively TRBD1 or TRBD2 (5 bases each). Trimming removed 3 bases from V and 8 bases from J, with 16 bases in between. The germline V gene has CDR1 MGHDK and CDR2 SYGVNS. The CDR3 is made up of 15 amino acids. CDR3: CASSEGPGLGGELFF. The CDR3 bases are TGTGCCAGCAGTGAGGGACCAGGGCTAGGAGGGGAGCTGTTTTTT.

CDR3 loop: CASSLTSGGLGYEQFF. In DNA form, the CDR3 reads TGTGCCAGTAGTCTTACTAGCGGGGGCCTCGGGTATGAGCAGTTCTTC. The J gene is TRBJ2-1, the V gene TRBV19; 11 nucleotides match TRBD2. This CDR3 is built from 16 residues. Per germline, CDR1 LNHDA and CDR2 SQIVND (reference sequence). With V trimmed by 5 bases and J by 8 bases, 11 bases remained unmatched.

The chain joins TRBV12-3 or TRBV12-4 to TRBJ2-7; 9 positions match TRBD2. The CDR3 runs 15 residues. V dropped 3 bases and J dropped 4; count of bases not matched to a gene: 7. The DNA for the CDR3 is TGTGCCAGCAGTTTCGGGCTAGCGGGGCTTTACGAGCAGTACTTC. As protein: CASSFGLAGLYEQYF.

In this sample, this clonotype turned up a few times. The chain has TRBV4-1 and TRBJ1-4; 7 positions match TRBD1. The J segment lost 3 bases and the V segment lost 4 bases, leaving 5 bases of the junction unmatched. This CDR3 spans 15 amino acids. Looked up from germline, CDR1 is MGHRA and CDR2 is YSYEKL. The DNA for the CDR3 is TGCGCCAGCAGCCGTCGACAGGGATCTAATGAAAAACTGTTTTTT. As protein: CASSRRQGSNEKLFF.

This clonotype has at least ten counts. The chain recombines TRBV7-2 with TRBJ1-3; D is undetermined. This CDR3 region has 14 residues. V lost 1 base to trimming and J lost 0 bases, with 4 bases between them. The germline V gene has CDR1 SGHTA and CDR2 FQGNSA. The CDR3 sequence is CASSLDFSGNTIYF. In DNA, the CDR3 is TGTGCCAGCAGCTTAGACTTCTCTGGAAACACCATATATTTT. Complete variable domain (other parts from reference TRBV7-2 and TRBJ1-3): GAGVSQSPSNKVTEKGKDVELRCDPISGHTALYWYRQSLGQGLEFLIYFQGNSAPDKSGLPSDRFSAERTGGSVSTLTIQRTQQEDSAVYLCASSLDFSGNTIYFGEGSWLTVV.

The chain combines TRBV7-6 with TRBJ2-3; TRBD2 matches at 13 bases. The length of the CDR3 is 18 residues. Losses at the gene ends were 7 bases for V and 3 bases for J; bases not matched to a gene: 13. Germline CDR1 SGHVS, CDR2 FNYEAQ. CDR3 loop: CASMSQSGLAGVTDTQYF. As DNA, the CDR3 is TGTGCCAGCATGTCCCAAAGCGGACTAGCGGGAGTGACAGATACGCAGTATTTT. The entire variable domain, with the rest obtained from reference TRBV7-6 and TRBJ2-3, is as follows: GAGVSQSPRYKVTKRGQDVALRCDPISGHVSLYWYRQALGQGPEFLTYFNYEAQQDKSGLPNDRFSAERPEGSISTLTIQRTEQRDSAMYRCASMSQSGLAGVTDTQYFGPGTRLTVL.

The rearrangement uses TRBV28 and TRBJ1-5; D ambiguous. This CDR3 is built from 11 residues. V was trimmed by 8 bases and J by 9 bases, leaving 11 bases between them. From germline, CDR1 is MDHEN and CDR2 SYDVKM. CDR3 region: CASGDRRPQHF. In DNA, the CDR3 is TGTGCCAGCGGAGACCGCCGGCCCCAGCATTTT. Full variable domain (remainder filled in from reference TRBV28 and TRBJ1-5): DVKVTQSSRYLVKRTGEKVFLECVQDMDHENMFWYRQDPGLGLRLIYFSYDVKMKEKGDIPEGYSVSREKKERFSLILESASTNQTSMYLCASGDRRPQHFGDGTRLSIL.

This chain uses TRBV5-1 with TRBJ2-2; 7 bases align to TRBD1. Germline lookup yields CDR1 SGHRS and CDR2 YFSETQ. The CDR3 length is 15 residues. V lost 4 bases to trimming and J lost 6 bases; unmatched junction nucleotides: 9. CDR3 sequence: CASSPLGQAPGELFF. The CDR3 DNA follows: TGCGCCAGCAGCCCGCTCGGACAGGCCCCCGGGGAGCTGTTTTTT.

V gene TRBV20-1 combines with J gene TRBJ2-1; D is ambiguous. Germline V gene sequence: CDR1 DFQATT, CDR2 SNEGSKA (reference sequence). V dropped 3 bases and J dropped 0 bases, with 12 bases sitting between them. The CDR3 extends over 15 amino acids. The CDR3 spells CSASPLTSSYNEQFF. The CDR3 DNA follows: TGCAGTGCTAGCCCCCTAACGAGCTCCTACAATGAGCAGTTCTTC.

This clonotype was seen many times. The V and J genes are TRBV7-8 and TRBJ1-2; 7 bases fit TRBD1. J gave up 5 bases and V 3 bases, and 6 bases lay outside the gene matches. CDR1 and CDR2 from the germline V gene are SGHVS and FQNEAQ. The CDR3 is made up of 14 amino acids. CDR3 region: CASSLGQSKYGYTF. The CDR3 coding sequence is TGTGCCAGCAGCTTGGGACAGAGCAAGTATGGCTACACCTTC.

This clonotype was seen a few times. The chain recombines TRBV7-9 with TRBJ1-1; D may be TRBD1 (6 bases). The CDR3 loop spans 15 amino acids. Trimming took off 3 bases at V and 4 bases at J, with 15 bases between the two ends. Germline-derived CDR1 and CDR2 are SEHNR and FQNEAQ (reference sequence). In DNA form, the CDR3 reads TGTGCCAGCAGCTTCTCCGGGACAAAGGGCACTGAAGCTTTCTTT. Amino acid sequence: CASSFSGTKGTEAFF.

V gene TRBV4-1 combines with J gene TRBJ2-7; 9 nucleotides agree with TRBD2. J was trimmed by 1 base and V by 5 bases; bases with no gene match: 6. The CDR3 spans 15 residues. The germline V gene has CDR1 MGHRA and CDR2 YSYEKL. This CDR3 is CASSWGSGGSYEQYF. CDR3 nucleotide sequence: TGCGCCAGCAGCTGGGGTAGCGGGGGATCCTACGAGCAGTACTTC.

The sample holds a few counts of this clonotype. A clone one base away is much larger, so this may be a read error. This chain uses TRBV7-9 with TRBJ2-6; D gene uncertain. The V gene's germline CDR1 is SEHNR and CDR2 FQNEAQ (reference sequence). Trimming took off 6 bases at V and 0 bases at J, with 3 bases between the two ends. The length of the CDR3 is 13 residues. CDR3 sequence: CASSVSGANVLTF. The CDR3 DNA reads TGTGCCAGCAGTGTCTCTGGGGCCAACGTCCTGACTTTC.

A note on this clonotype: A clone one base away is much larger, so this may be a read error. V usage is TRBV28 and J usage is TRBJ2-7; D possibly uses TRBD1 or TRBD2 (7 bases each). The CDR3 runs to 12 residues. V was cut by 10 bases and J by 4 bases, with 14 bases left in between. Germline V gene sequence: CDR1 MDHEN, CDR2 SYDVKM. The CDR3 DNA sequence: TGTGCCAACACCCAGGGGGGGTACGAGCAGTACTTC. Protein: CANTQGGYEQYF. The full variable domain, in which reference TRBV28 and TRBJ2-7 provide the parts outside the CDR3, is DVKVTQSSRYLVKRTGEKVFLECVQDMDHENMFWYRQDPGLGLRLIYFSYDVKMKEKGDIPEGYSVSREKKERFSLILESASTNQTSMYLCANTQGGYEQYFGPGTRLTVT.

CDR3 sequence: CASSPRTGSPYNEQFF. CDR3 bases: TGTGCCAGCAGCCCTCGGACAGGGTCACCCTACAATGAGCAGTTCTTC. This rearrangement joins TRBV7-9 to TRBJ2-1, with TRBD1 identical over 8 bases. Unmatched junction bases numbered 8, after V lost 5 bases and J lost 2 bases. Germline V gives CDR1 SEHNR, CDR2 FQNEAQ (reference sequence). CDR3 length equals 16 residues.

The V gene is TRBV14, the J gene TRBJ2-5; 8 bases agree with TRBD1. The V and J ends lost 0 bases and 0 bases, in that order; junction bases with no gene match: 9. The CDR3 has 18 residues. CDR1 SGHDN and CDR2 FVKESK come from the germline V gene. Written as DNA, the CDR3 is TGTGCCAGCAGCCAAGATGCAGGGGGCTTGTCAAACCAAGAGACCCAGTACTTC. It codes for CASSQDAGGLSNQETQYF.

The CDR3 is CASSSPPSGGSYEQYF. The CDR3 DNA sequence: TGTGCCAGCAGCTCTCCCCCTAGCGGGGGCTCCTACGAGCAGTACTTC. The chain has TRBV7-8 and TRBJ2-7; 10 nucleotides match TRBD2. J lost 0 bases, V lost 4 bases, and 6 bases had no gene match. The CDR3 spans 16 residues. Germline V gene sequence: CDR1 SGHVS, CDR2 FQNEAQ. The entire variable domain, with the rest obtained from reference TRBV7-8 and TRBJ2-7, is as follows: GAGVSQSPRYKVAKRGQDVALRCDPISGHVSLFWYQQALGQGPEFLTYFQNEAQLDKSGLPSDRFFAERPEGSVSTLKIQRTQQEDSAVYLCASSSPPSGGSYEQYFGPGTRLTVT.

The chain uses TRBV5-6 and TRBJ1-3, with no clear D. CDR1 is SGHDT and CDR2 is YYEEEE in the germline V gene. The CDR3 spans 16 residues. V dropped 2 bases and J dropped 2 bases, with 14 bases sitting between them. The CDR3 sequence: CASSFQEGRTGNTIYF. CDR3 nucleotides: TGTGCCAGCAGCTTCCAGGAAGGGCGGACTGGAAACACCATATATTTT.